Listed below are T cell receptor beta chains from one sample, sequenced in a study of vaccination and CD4 T cells after COVID-19. TCRdb recomputed calls from the PCR reads with MiXCR, one row per CDR3 protein. The table has around 15,000 distinct CDR3 sequences, 50% seen once. These receptors' targets are unknown. Sequencing was done on a sample of CD4+ T cells from blood, cultured in vitro. The receptors stem from a human donor who had recovered from COVID-19. CDR3s include the opening cysteine and the closing phenylalanine or tryptophan. A D gene is named only where the DNA matches it firmly. Only part of the rows carry a size: once, few, many, or a class if the clone is expanded.

d_call,clone_size,v_call,j_call,cdr3_nt,cdr3_aa
-,few,TRBV2,TRBJ2-5,TGTGCCAGCAGTGAGGGCTGGAGGGGACGGGAGACCCAGTACTTC,CASSEGWRGRETQYF
-,-,TRBV6-1,TRBJ1-6,TGTGCCAGCAGTAAACAGGGTATTCCACCCCTCCACTTT,CASSKQGIPPLHF
TRBD2,once,TRBV30,TRBJ2-1,TGTGCCTACCAGAGGTGGGAGGGCCGCGGGAATGAGCAGTTCTTC,CAYQRWEGRGNEQFF
-,-,TRBV27,TRBJ2-5,TGTGCCAGCAAGAGGGGGATTCTCGCGGTCCAAGAGACCCAGTACTTC,CASKRGILAVQETQYF
-,few,TRBV25-1,TRBJ1-1,TGTGCCAGCAGTGAGGGCGACGGAGGGAACACTGAAGCTTTCTTT,CASSEGDGGNTEAFF
-,few,TRBV30,TRBJ1-5,TGTGCCTGGGCCCGGGGCCAGGGAATCCAGCCCCAGCATTTT,CAWARGQGIQPQHF
TRBD1,few,TRBV15,TRBJ1-1,TGTGCCACCAGCAGAGATCGACAGGGGAACACTGAAGCTTTCTTT,CATSRDRQGNTEAFF
TRBD2,-,TRBV27,TRBJ2-3,TGTGCCAGTAGGGCGGGGGAGCTAGCGAGAGATACGCAGTATTTT,CASRAGELARDTQYF
-,few,TRBV19,TRBJ1-2,TGTGCCAGTGGTCCAGGACAATTCTATGGCTACACCTTC,CASGPGQFYGYTF
-,-,TRBV15,TRBJ2-2,TGTGCCACCAGCAGAGAACGGGGGAGAGTTGCCGGGGAGCTGTTTTTT,CATSRERGRVAGELFF
-,-,TRBV7-8,TRBJ2-7,TGTGCCAGCAGCTTTTATCTCCCGGGAGCCTACGAGCAGTACTTC,CASSFYLPGAYEQYF
-,-,TRBV20-1,TRBJ1-5,TGCAGTGCTAGCGTTTTAGCAGGTCAGCCCCAGCATTTT,CSASVLAGQPQHF
-,-,TRBV6-1,TRBJ1-2,TGTGCCAGCGGGGCAGACCTAAACTATGGCTACACCTTC,CASGADLNYGYTF
-,few,TRBV2,TRBJ2-5,TGTGCCAGCAGGGGCCCTGGGGAGACCCAGTACTTC,CASRGPGETQYF
TRBD1,-,TRBV10-3,TRBJ1-1,TGTGCCATCAGATCTACAGGGGGCACTGAAGCTTTCTTT,CAIRSTGGTEAFF
-,few,TRBV13,TRBJ2-5,TGTGCCAGCAGCTCCTCCACAGGGATCGAAGAGACCCAGTACTTC,CASSSSTGIEETQYF
-,-,TRBV2,TRBJ1-5,TGTGCCAGCAGTCAACCCGGGGGCAATCAGCCCCAGCATTTT,CASSQPGGNQPQHF
TRBD2,-,TRBV28,TRBJ2-5,TGTGCCAGCAGTTTATCGGGACTAGGGGAGGAGACCCAGTACTTC,CASSLSGLGEETQYF
-,-,TRBV11-3,TRBJ1-1,TGTGCCAGCAGCCAAGGATCGACAGATGAAGCTTTCTTT,CASSQGSTDEAFF
-,-,TRBV20-1,TRBJ1-4,TGCAGTGCTAGCGGAGGGACGTACGCTAATGAAAAACTGTTTTTT,CSASGGTYANEKLFF
-,-,TRBV20-1,TRBJ1-2,TGCAGTGCCCGATCGGGGAGGGATCTTGGCTACACCTTC,CSARSGRDLGYTF
-,-,TRBV2,TRBJ2-5,TGTGCCAGCACAGGGGGGCCGGGGGAGACCCAGTACTTC,CASTGGPGETQYF
TRBD2,-,TRBV27,TRBJ2-1,TGTGCCAGCAGTGTACCTAGCGGGGGCTCAAATGAGCAGTTCTTC,CASSVPSGGSNEQFF
TRBD1,few,TRBV19,TRBJ1-5,TGTGCCAGTACCCAGGGGGGGTTTAGCAATCAGCCCCAGCATTTT,CASTQGGFSNQPQHF
-,medium-sized,TRBV12-3/TRBV12-4,TRBJ1-1,TGTGCCAGCAGTCCACAGCTAATGAACACTGAAGCTTTCTTT,CASSPQLMNTEAFF
-,large,TRBV18,TRBJ1-5,TGTGCCAGCTCACCGACAGGTGCCGTTCAGCCCCAGCATTTT,CASSPTGAVQPQHF
-,few,TRBV25-1,TRBJ1-6,TGTGCCAGCAGTCCTGCGGGGGCTAACTCACCCCTCCACTTT,CASSPAGANSPLHF
-,few,TRBV7-2,TRBJ1-6,TGTGCCAGCAGCTTAAATTTACGGATAAATTCACCCCTCCACTTT,CASSLNLRINSPLHF
-,few,TRBV15,TRBJ1-5,TGTGCCACCAGCAGAGACAATCTCAATCAGCCCCAGCATTTT,CATSRDNLNQPQHF
-,-,TRBV12-3/TRBV12-4,TRBJ1-2,TGTGCCAGCAGTTTTCCGGGGCACGGCTACACCTTC,CASSFPGHGYTF
-,-,TRBV4-1,TRBJ2-7,TGCGCCAGCAGCGAGACCGGGGCCATGGACTACGAGCAGTACTTC,CASSETGAMDYEQYF
-,-,TRBV7-3,TRBJ1-1,TGTGCCAGCAGCTTAAACGGGGCTGAAGCTTTCTTT,CASSLNGAEAFF
-,-,TRBV19,TRBJ2-7,TGTGCCAGTAGTATAGACAGGGGGGCCGAGCAGTACTTC,CASSIDRGAEQYF
-,-,TRBV5-1,TRBJ1-4,TGCGCCAGCAGCTTTACGTCAGGGCATGAAAAACTGTTTTTT,CASSFTSGHEKLFF
TRBD1,-,TRBV6-1,TRBJ2-7,TGTGCCAGCCTGGGGGACAGGGTATTCGAGCAGTACTTC,CASLGDRVFEQYF
-,-,TRBV5-1,TRBJ2-1,TGCGCCAGCAGCGTTAGGGGATTGGGGCAGTTCTTC,CASSVRGLGQFF
-,few,TRBV27,TRBJ2-5,TGTGCCAGCGACTGGGGGGAAAAAGAGACCCAGTACTTC,CASDWGEKETQYF
-,-,TRBV11-3,TRBJ1-2,TGTGCCAGCAGCTTAGACGATAACTATGGCTACACCTTC,CASSLDDNYGYTF
-,-,TRBV28,TRBJ1-1,TGTGCCAGCAGTTTATCAGGGGCTGCTGAAGCTTTCTTT,CASSLSGAAEAFF
-,-,TRBV7-9,TRBJ1-1,TGTGCCAGCAGCTTTTACCAAGGGGGCACTGAAGCTTTCTTT,CASSFYQGGTEAFF
-,-,TRBV6-2/TRBV6-3,TRBJ1-5,TGTGCCAGCAGAGCCCCGGGACAAGGGTATCAGCCCCAGCATTTT,CASRAPGQGYQPQHF
-,-,TRBV20-1,TRBJ2-7,TGCAGTGCTAGAGGTCCCAGGGGCTACGAGCAGTACTTC,CSARGPRGYEQYF
-,-,TRBV27,TRBJ2-7,TGTGCCTCGCGGAGGGGGGCGAGCTACGAGCAGTACTTC,CASRRGASYEQYF
-,few,TRBV7-2,TRBJ1-5,TGTGCCAGCAGCTTAGAGTATAGCAATCAGCCCCAGCATTTT,CASSLEYSNQPQHF
-,-,TRBV2,TRBJ1-1,TGTGCCAGCAGTGAGGCGGTGGGCGGTGAAGCTTTCTTT,CASSEAVGGEAFF
-,-,TRBV6-1,TRBJ1-2,TGTGCCAGCAGAGAACAGGGCGGTCTTGGCCCTAACTATGGCTACACCTTC,CASREQGGLGPNYGYTF
TRBD2,few,TRBV7-2,TRBJ2-7,TGTGCCAGCAGCCCACCTAGCGGGGGGGCCAGGAGCTCCTACGAGCAGTACTTC,CASSPPSGGARSSYEQYF